This is a list of T cell receptor beta chains from one sample in a study of blood T cells in healthy people across ages. TCRdb redid the calling of the 5' RACE reads with MiXCR, one entry per CDR3 protein. The sample includes fewer than 900,000 distinct CDR3 sequences, approximately 49% of them seen just once. The source material was blood. The origin of the receptors is a woman aged 55 to 70 in good health. The CDR3 runs from the conserved cysteine through the conserved F or W. The D gene is left open where the match is weak. The size field is filled for only some rows; it gives once, few, many or a size class.

V gene: TRBV11-2
J gene: TRBJ1-5
D gene: .
clone size: .
CDR3 protein: CASSLDRGSNQPQHF
CDR3 DNA: TGTGCCAGCAGCTTAGACAGGGGTAGCAATCAGCCCCAGCATTTT

V gene: TRBV21-1
J gene: TRBJ1-1
D gene: .
clone size: .
CDR3 protein: CASSKQRTGLFGNTEAFF
CDR3 DNA: TGTGCCAGCAGCAAACAACGGACAGGGTTGTTTGGGAACACTGAAGCTTTCTTT

V gene: TRBV20-1
J gene: TRBJ2-5
D gene: .
clone size: few
CDR3 protein: CSAMNPEQDQETQYF
CDR3 DNA: TGCAGTGCCATGAACCCGGAGCAGGACCAAGAGACCCAGTACTTC

V gene: TRBV20-1
J gene: TRBJ2-1
D gene: .
clone size: .
CDR3 protein: CSARAPTRSSYNEQFF
CDR3 DNA: TGCAGTGCTAGAGCCCCGACTAGAAGCTCCTACAATGAGCAGTTCTTC

V gene: TRBV2
J gene: TRBJ1-2
D gene: .
clone size: few
CDR3 protein: CASSETRSYGYTF
CDR3 DNA: TGTGCCAGCAGTGAAACCCGGTCTTATGGCTACACCTTC

V gene: TRBV7-8
J gene: TRBJ1-6
D gene: .
clone size: few
CDR3 protein: CASSPRQAESPLHF
CDR3 DNA: TGTGCCAGCAGCCCAAGACAGGCGGAGTCACCCCTCCACTTT

V gene: TRBV7-3
J gene: TRBJ2-7
D gene: .
clone size: .
CDR3 protein: CASSPGWGNEQYF
CDR3 DNA: TGTGCCAGCAGCCCAGGGTGGGGTAATGAGCAGTACTTC

V gene: TRBV7-2
J gene: TRBJ2-3
D gene: .
clone size: .
CDR3 protein: CASSVGADTQYF
CDR3 DNA: TGTGCCAGCAGCGTAGGGGCAGATACGCAGTATTTT

V gene: TRBV11-1
J gene: TRBJ2-7
D gene: .
clone size: .
CDR3 protein: CASSQPPGSTYEQYF
CDR3 DNA: TGTGCCAGCAGCCAACCCCCTGGGAGTACCTACGAGCAGTACTTC

V gene: TRBV5-6
J gene: TRBJ2-2
D gene: .
clone size: .
CDR3 protein: CASSLGRGTGELFF
CDR3 DNA: TGTGCCAGCAGCTTGGGGCGGGGTACCGGGGAGCTGTTTTTT

V gene: TRBV2
J gene: TRBJ2-1
D gene: TRBD1
clone size: many
CDR3 protein: CASLGPWGQGANEQFF
CDR3 DNA: TGTGCCAGCTTGGGCCCATGGGGACAGGGGGCCAATGAGCAGTTCTTC

V gene: TRBV4-3
J gene: TRBJ2-7
D gene: .
clone size: .
CDR3 protein: CASSQERGSEQYF
CDR3 DNA: TGCGCCAGCAGCCAAGAACGGGGGAGCGAGCAGTACTTC

V gene: TRBV5-1
J gene: TRBJ2-4
D gene: .
clone size: .
CDR3 protein: CASSLVLSHIQYF
CDR3 DNA: TGCGCCAGCAGCTTGGTACTAAGTCACATTCAGTACTTC